This TCR beta chain was sequenced during a study of blood T cell repertoires in COVID-19. Per the germline V gene, CDR1 is MRHNA and CDR2 is SNTAGT. CDR3 length: 15 amino acids. V shed 4 bases, J shed 4 bases, and the junction held 4 bases outside the gene matches. The repertoire was sequenced with immunoSEQ multiplex PCR; TCRdb's copy has only in-frame clones and lacks some. The table includes some 170,000 clones, 87% detected once. This chain links TRBV6-4 with TRBJ2-3; 11 bases align to TRBD2. The receptor's source is a human donor with acute COVID-19. The donor label of this sample is uncertain. The sample comprised PBMCs or T cells enriched from blood (not recorded which). The CDR3 coding sequence is TGTGCCAGCAGTGTAATAGCGGGGGGGCCAGATACGCAGTATTTT. Translation: CASSVIAGGPDTQYF.